This T cell receptor beta chain was captured in a study of cytomegalovirus exposure and HLA in healthy donors (dated by TCRdb to 2016 to 2017). In the study overall: The 650 to 750 repertoires of the first cohort and the 95 to 150 validation repertoires were produced on the same platform, according to a later analysis. The study aimed to test whether cataloging public T cell receptors could reveal signatures of past pathogen exposure. Along with the approximately 600-subject first cohort, a separate validation cohort of over a hundred different subjects was used. To predict cytomegalovirus infection status, the study brought together high-throughput TCR immunosequencing, statistical association of individual TCRs with disease status, and machine learning.

V lost 0 bases and J lost 2 bases; the stretch between them is 8 bases long. Reading the germline V gene gives CDR1 LGHNA and CDR2 YSLEER. From the cysteine through the phenylalanine, the CDR3 covers 15 amino acids. CDR3 DNA only is kept here, 45 bases in frame from base 1. Donors formed part of the validation cohort, which comprised over a hundred subjects and was distinct from the first cohort of several hundred subjects. As concerns this clone: Which antigen it targets is not known. Base qualities were left out, and no much larger clone turns up one base away.

Libraries came from the immunoSEQ multiplex PCR assay. The paper's processing steps were these. A statistical classification framework was developed to diagnose cytomegalovirus status using the catalog of TCR beta chain sequences. The table was pulled from immuneACCESS by TCRdb, which kept in-frame rearrangements only. Such tables lose some clones; where checked, under half of the loss comes from unresolved V genes, and the rest has no known cause. The V and J calls and the clone size are those of that table, but D and trimming were determined from the DNA. In this sample the table shows about 160,000 clones, approximately 84% of which occur a single time. About 9.4% of the sample goes to the ten largest clones. The paper as a whole reports these results and caveats: In vitro tests confirmed that a few of the cytomegalovirus-associated TCR beta chains recognize cytomegalovirus antigens. A later analysis had no HLA typing for the validation cohort, so co-occurrence there was scored across all 120 or so repertoires. The classifier was reported to diagnose cytomegalovirus status with high specificity and sensitivity in both the original and validation cohorts. Most TCR sequences were observed very rarely across donors, whereas some public TCRs were present in many individuals. A later analysis found that TCRs clustered in the first cohort also tended to co-occur in the 95 to 150 validation repertoires, with approximately 95% of cluster scores above 0. The study gave a list of 150 to 200 TCR beta chains associated with cytomegalovirus. It was suggested by the authors that the approach could potentially be generalized to other disease states and immunological phenotypes.

The sequencing sample was made of PBMCs. This sequence originates from a man aged 30 to 39 in good health and CMV-seropositive. Recombination joined TRBV4-3 with TRBJ2-1; the D region possibly corresponds to TRBD2 (5 bases align). This receptor has the CDR3 CASSQERTPYNEQFF. The sequenced DNA: TGCGCCAGCAGCCAAGAAAGGACTCCCTACAATGAGCAGTTCTTC.